The clone carrying this T cell receptor beta chain came up once. Germline CDR1 reads MGHRA; CDR2 reads YSYEKL. With V trimmed by 4 bases and J by 3 bases, 14 bases remained unmatched. This CDR3 region has 19 residues. The source of the sample is a study of blood T cell repertoires in COVID-19. Original analysis: Amplification from reference gene primers served as the basis for estimated nucleated cell counts. Assay: immunoSEQ multiplex PCR; the TCRdb copy retains only in-frame clones and omits some. Clone size and the V and J calls come from that table; the DNA yielded D and trimming. The sample lists about 200,000 clones, more than 75% seen once, with 1.9% in the top ten.

The clonotype comes from a man aged 40-49 years with active or convalescent COVID-19. Specimen: peripheral blood. The V gene is TRBV4-1, the J gene TRBJ2-1; TRBD2 agrees at 11 bases. Here the CDR3 reads CASSRDPAGTSGIYNEQFF. The CDR3 nucleotides read TGCGCCAGCAGCCGCGACCCCGCCGGGACTAGCGGTATCTACAATGAGCAGTTCTTC.